This T cell receptor beta chain originates from a study of OX40 agonist ivuxolimab in advanced cancers. The germline V gene has CDR1 SGHVS and CDR2 FQNEAQ. V was shortened by 3 bases and J by 0 bases, with 5 bases between the two germline ends. The length of the CDR3 is 13 residues. This table comes from immunoSEQ multiplex PCR, and its TCRdb copy is limited to in-frame clones, with some not included. The sample has 70,000 to 80,000 clones, 90% to 95% seen once. Material: CD4+ or CD8+ T cells sorted from blood, obtained in a trial of the OX40 agonist ivuxolimab. The rearrangement joins TRBV7-8 to TRBJ1-1; no definite D call. This TCR came from an adult with an advanced solid tumor such as melanoma, head and neck, liver or kidney cancer. The CDR3, as DNA: TGTGCCAGCAGCTTCGACATGAACACTGAAGCTTTCTTT. This translates into CASSFDMNTEAFF.